This T cell receptor (beta chain) was sequenced for a study of T cell repertoires in cytomegalovirus infection. Turning to the study itself: Indicated by public TCR beta signatures were CMV infection and matching HLA type.

Deletions cut 8 bases from V and 10 bases from J, with 17 bases between. Germline loops: CDR1 MNHEY, CDR2 SVGEGT. This CDR3 has 12 residues. Turning to this clonotype: The antigen remains unidentified.

Each CDR3 protein is one row after TCRdb ran MiXCR on the reads. The sample holds hundreds of thousands of distinct CDR3 sequences, around a third seen once. The gene calls are TRBV6-2 or TRBV6-3 and TRBJ1-1; tentative D call: TRBD1 (6 bases). The sample was cultured PBMCs, taken from culture after CMV antigen stimulation. This receptor was identified in a human donor in good health (CMV status not recorded). Some clones in this sample may be carry-over from other donors' samples. The CDR3 loop reads CASRYGDTRAFF. CDR3 DNA: TGTGCCAGCCGATATGGGGACACACGAGCTTTCTTT.